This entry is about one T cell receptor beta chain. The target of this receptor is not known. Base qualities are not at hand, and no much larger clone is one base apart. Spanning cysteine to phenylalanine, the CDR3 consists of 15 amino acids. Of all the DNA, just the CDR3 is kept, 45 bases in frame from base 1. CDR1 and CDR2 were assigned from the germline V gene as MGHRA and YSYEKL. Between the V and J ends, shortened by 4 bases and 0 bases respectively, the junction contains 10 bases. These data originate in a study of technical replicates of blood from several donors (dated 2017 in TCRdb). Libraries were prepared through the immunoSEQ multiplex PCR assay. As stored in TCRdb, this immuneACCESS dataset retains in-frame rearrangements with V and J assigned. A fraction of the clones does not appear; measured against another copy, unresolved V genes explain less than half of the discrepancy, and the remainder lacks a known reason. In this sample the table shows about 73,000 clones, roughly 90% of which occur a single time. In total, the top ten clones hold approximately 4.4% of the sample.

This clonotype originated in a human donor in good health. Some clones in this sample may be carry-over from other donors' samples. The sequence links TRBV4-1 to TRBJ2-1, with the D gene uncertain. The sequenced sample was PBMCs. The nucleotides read TGCGCCAGCAGCCCTATTAGCTACTCCTACAATGAGCAGTTCTTC. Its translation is CASSPISYSYNEQFF.